These T cell receptor beta chains were read from a single sample in a study of shared clonotypes between healthy human individuals. The data were produced by immunoSEQ multiplex PCR, yet TCRdb's version contains in-frame clones alone and is incomplete. The sample shows about 1 million clones, around four fifths of them seen only once. Sequencing was carried out using memory CD4+ T cells sorted from blood. The receptors derive from a man aged 18 to 29 in good health. Both conserved end residues are trimmed from each CDR3.

>TRBV19|TRBJ1-1
ASSMLGGGGSSEAF
>TRBV15|TRBJ1-5
ATSLTLGTGNQPQH
>TRBV5-4|TRBJ2-7
ASSLGSGGGYEQY
>TRBV7-2|TRBJ2-4
ASSKRGENIQY
>TRBV2|TRBJ2-7
ASSEAWVEDEQY
>TRBV10-1|TRBJ2-3
ASSEGRAPDTQY
>TRBV4-3|TRBJ1-4
ASSQVEGRAHEKLF
>TRBV6-1|TRBJ2-1
ATQFGGIPYNEQF
>TRBV6-5|TRBJ2-1
ASSYAGRGEQF
>TRBV28|TRBJ1-3
ASSSATGGLGGNTIY
>TRBV5-1|TRBJ2-7
ASGGGNLGQGNSYEQY
>TRBV5-1|TRBJ2-2
ASSSVTNTGELF
>TRBV5-6|TRBJ1-4
ASSLTGQGSEKLF
>TRBV29-1|TRBJ1-2
SVWGNGYT
>TRBV11-3|TRBJ2-2
ASSRVGGYTGELF
>TRBV9|TRBJ2-3
ASSVAASGGSDTQY
>TRBV7-2|TRBJ2-7
ASSLMPGNYEQY
>TRBV2|TRBJ2-1
ASGTIRDEQF
>TRBV5-1|TRBJ2-1
ASSLTAGGPYNEQF
>TRBV5-6|TRBJ1-1
ASSLYGLNTEAF
>TRBV7-9|TRBJ1-1
ASSLAIGPYTEAF
>TRBV23-1|TRBJ2-7
ASSQCPLTTYEQY
>TRBV28|TRBJ1-1
ASRALSVNTEAF
>TRBV19|TRBJ2-1
ASSQGPSYNEQF
>TRBV6-1|TRBJ1-2
ASSDWAFGYT
>TRBV28|TRBJ2-5
ASRARRDSAQY
>TRBV7-8|TRBJ2-6
ASSLGAGANVLT
>TRBV14|TRBJ2-1
ASSQTGTGAINEQF
>TRBV19|TRBJ1-5
AISEGWSNQPQH
>TRBV5-4|TRBJ2-1
ASTVGLAGGLQNEQF
>TRBV9|TRBJ1-2
ASSAQGRGVGYT
>TRBV6-5|TRBJ2-3
ASRKPSGRGDTQY
>TRBV10-3|TRBJ1-1
AISDPRGDGTEAF
>TRBV6-5|TRBJ1-5
ASSPEGQPLQPQH
>TRBV11-2|TRBJ2-2
ASSPGQGYTGELF
>TRBV9|TRBJ2-7
ASSVAPGESYEQY
>TRBV28|TRBJ1-3
ASSSPAGAGNTIY
>TRBV7-2|TRBJ2-1
ASSPRGLAATTVEQF
>TRBV10-3|TRBJ1-1
AISRQGRTEAF
>TRBV5-1|TRBJ1-1
ASSGNRRGATEAF
>TRBV11-2|TRBJ1-1
ASSKLGTQAF
>TRBV11-2|TRBJ1-6
ASSFSWGNSPLH
>TRBV29-1|TRBJ2-7
SALPGPREGEQY
>TRBV7-8|TRBJ2-7
ASRTRVGYEQY
>TRBV4-1|TRBJ2-2
ASSQDWPGELF
>TRBV28|TRBJ2-4
ASSFSYGLFSGEAKNIQY
>TRBV11-2|TRBJ1-1
ASSSSDRGDTEAF
>TRBV6-5|TRBJ1-1
ASSLTGGASTEAF
>TRBV15|TRBJ2-7
ATSRDDYEQY
>TRBV6-5|TRBJ1-2
ASSYIRGNYGYT
>TRBV20-1|TRBJ2-3
SFLGGDTQY
>TRBV19|TRBJ2-2
ASTETDPSPGELF
>TRBV5-4|TRBJ1-4
ASSLTAGTVGEKLF
>TRBV19|TRBJ2-7
ANLYEQY
>TRBV10-3|TRBJ2-7
AIRDGGVGYEQY
>TRBV4-1|TRBJ1-5
ASSLQTGNQPQH
>TRBV5-4|TRBJ2-3
ASSSRTSGSMGTDTQY